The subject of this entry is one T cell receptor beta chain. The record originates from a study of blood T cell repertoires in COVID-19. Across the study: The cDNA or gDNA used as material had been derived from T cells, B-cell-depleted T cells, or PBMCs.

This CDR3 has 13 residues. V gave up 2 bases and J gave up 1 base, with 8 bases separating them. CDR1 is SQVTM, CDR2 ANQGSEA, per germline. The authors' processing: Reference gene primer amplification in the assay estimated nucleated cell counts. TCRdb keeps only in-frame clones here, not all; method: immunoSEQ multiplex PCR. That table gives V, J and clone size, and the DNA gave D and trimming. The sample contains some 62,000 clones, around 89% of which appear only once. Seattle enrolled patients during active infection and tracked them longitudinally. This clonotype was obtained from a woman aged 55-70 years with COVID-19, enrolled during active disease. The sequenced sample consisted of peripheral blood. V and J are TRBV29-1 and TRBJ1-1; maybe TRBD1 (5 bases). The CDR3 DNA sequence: TGCAGCGTTGAAAGGGGCTCGAACACTGAAGCTTTCTTT. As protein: CSVERGSNTEAFF.